What follows are 19 T cell receptor beta chains derived from one specimen sequenced in a study of cytomegalovirus exposure and HLA in healthy donors. Sequencing used immunoSEQ multiplex PCR; TCRdb keeps in-frame clones, though not all of them. This sample has 100,000 to 150,000 clones, with approximately 91% found just once. Source material: PBMCs. The receptor source for this set is a woman aged 18-30 years in good health and CMV-seronegative.

V usage is TRBV7-8 and J usage is TRBJ2-7; 7 nucleotides align to TRBD2. The CDR3 spans 13 residues. Trimming at V came to 4 bases and at J to 3 bases, leaving 3 bases not matched to a gene. The germline gives CDR1 SGHVS, CDR2 FQNEAQ. The DNA of the CDR3 is TGTGCCAGCAGCTCCCCTAGCGGCTACGAGCAGTACTTC. Protein sequence: CASSSPSGYEQYF.

This clone came up once. The chain joins TRBV9 to TRBJ2-7; maybe TRBD2 (7 bases). V was pared by 2 bases and J by 3 bases, with 15 bases between. The CDR3 consists of 15 residues. Germline CDR1 is SGDLS and CDR2 is YYNGEE. CDR3 sequence: CASSVSAGDYYEQYF. CDR3 DNA sequence: TGTGCCAGCAGCGTCTCGGCAGGGGACTACTACGAGCAGTACTTC.

The chain is built from TRBV2 and TRBJ2-5; D perhaps matches TRBD1 (6 bases). CDR1 is SNHLY and CDR2 is FYNNEI in the germline V gene. This CDR3 comprises 16 residues. The V and J ends lost 7 bases and 2 bases respectively, with 20 bases between them. The CDR3 region has the DNA TGTGCCAGCACCACCCCTACGGGACACCAACAAGAGACCCAGTACTTC. It encodes CASTTPTGHQQETQYF.

This chain connects TRBV9 to TRBJ2-2; TRBD1 matches 9 bases. The junction had 6 bases not matched to a gene; V was cut back by 0 bases and J by 6 bases. Per the germline V gene, CDR1 is SGDLS and CDR2 is YYNGEE. CDR3 length equals 16 residues. This CDR3 reads CASSVEGQGLPGELFF. The CDR3 DNA reads as TGTGCCAGCAGCGTAGAGGGACAGGGTTTACCCGGGGAGCTGTTTTTT.

The chain is built from TRBV18 and TRBJ1-5, with D maybe TRBD1 (6 bases). This CDR3 is built from 15 residues. CDR1 and CDR2 from the germline V gene are KGHSH and LQKENI. Deletions cut 3 bases from V and 2 bases from J, with 11 bases between. CDR3 coding DNA: TGTGCCAGCTCACCTTTCGGGGGGCGCAATCAGCCCCAGCATTTT. It codes for CASSPFGGRNQPQHF.

V gene TRBV28 combines with J gene TRBJ2-7, with 7 nucleotides matching TRBD2. Trimming cost V 3 bases and J 0 bases; bases outside gene matches: 14. The CDR3 loop spans 18 amino acids. Germline lookup yields CDR1 MDHEN and CDR2 SYDVKM. DNA of the CDR3: TGTGCCAGCAGTTTGGAGCTCGGCCGGGAGGTGAGCTCCTACGAGCAGTACTTC. Protein sequence: CASSLELGREVSSYEQYF.

The chain employs TRBV6-6 and TRBJ2-2; TRBD1 agrees at 7 bases. Germline V gives CDR1 MNHNY, CDR2 SVGAGI (reference sequence). The CDR3 contains 14 residues. After removal of 5 bases from V and 3 bases from J, the junction contained 3 bases not matched to a gene. The CDR3 loop reads CASSRTGYTGELFF. In DNA form, the CDR3 reads TGTGCCAGCAGTCGGACAGGTTACACCGGGGAGCTGTTTTTT.

The V and J genes are TRBV28 and TRBJ2-7, with TRBD1 matching 8 bases. After removal of 3 bases from V and 7 bases from J, the junction contained 11 bases not matched to a gene. This CDR3 is built from 15 residues. Germline CDR1 reads MDHEN; CDR2 reads SYDVKM. The CDR3 loop reads CASSFSSRGLEEQYF. CDR3 nucleotide sequence: TGTGCCAGCAGTTTTTCTTCCAGGGGGCTCGAAGAGCAGTACTTC. Together with reference TRBV28 and TRBJ2-7, the CDR3 gives the full variable domain: DVKVTQSSRYLVKRTGEKVFLECVQDMDHENMFWYRQDPGLGLRLIYFSYDVKMKEKGDIPEGYSVSREKKERFSLILESASTNQTSMYLCASSFSSRGLEEQYFGPGTRLTVT.

The DNA for the CDR3 is TGTGCCAGCAGTCAACTTTACGAGCAGTACTTC. It codes for CASSQLYEQYF. The V and J genes are TRBV28 and TRBJ2-7; D gene ambiguous. Germline-derived CDR1 and CDR2 are MDHEN and SYDVKM. The CDR3 contains 11 residues. Trimming removed 5 bases from V and 4 bases from J, with 6 bases in between.

The V gene is TRBV7-9, the J gene TRBJ1-2; 9 bases agree with TRBD1. CDR1 and CDR2 (germline): SEHNR, FQNEAQ (reference sequence). Losses at the gene ends were 4 bases for V and 0 bases for J; bases not matched to a gene: 15. This CDR3 region has 19 residues. This CDR3 reads CASSSKHARDRVSNYGYTF. The CDR3, as DNA: TGTGCCAGCAGCTCCAAACATGCCAGGGACAGGGTATCTAACTATGGCTACACCTTC.

In DNA form, the CDR3 reads TGTGCCAGCAGGGGGACTAGCGGGATGGATGAGACCCAGTACTTC. Amino acids: CASRGTSGMDETQYF. The genes are TRBV25-1 and TRBJ2-5; 13 bases match TRBD2. Looked up from germline, CDR1 is MGHDK and CDR2 is SYGVNS. The CDR3 loop spans 15 amino acids. Unmatched junction bases numbered 6, after V lost 6 bases and J lost 5 bases.

This sequence joins TRBV14 and TRBJ2-7, with TRBD2 matching over 12 bases. The CDR3 spans 16 residues. The V and J ends lost 3 bases and 7 bases, in that order; junction bases with no gene match: 10. In germline, CDR1 is SGHDN, CDR2 FVKESK. The CDR3 reads CASSHLAGGAGSEQYF. The CDR3 DNA is TGTGCCAGCAGCCATCTAGCGGGAGGGGCCGGAAGTGAGCAGTACTTC.

This rearrangement joins TRBV4-1 to TRBJ2-1; 10 bases line up with TRBD1. J gave up 5 bases and V 1 base, and 2 bases lay outside the gene matches. The CDR3 spans 15 residues. Germline CDR1 and CDR2: MGHRA and YSYEKL. The CDR3 nucleotides are TGCGCCAGCAGCCAAGGACAGGGGGCCCACAATGAGCAGTTCTTC. Protein: CASSQGQGAHNEQFF.

J is TRBJ2-7 and V is TRBV6-5, with 9 bases identical to TRBD1. The V segment lost 2 bases and the J segment 4 bases; nucleotides outside the gene matches: 6. The CDR3 length is 15 residues. CDR1 is MNHEY and CDR2 is SVGAGI in the germline V gene. CDR3 in amino acids: CASSYTTGGSYEQYF. The CDR3 DNA follows: TGTGCCAGCAGTTACACTACAGGGGGCTCGTACGAGCAGTACTTC.

There are a few counts of this clone. The chain is built from TRBV14 and TRBJ1-2, with D maybe TRBD1 (5 bases). V was shortened by 4 bases and J by 4 bases, with 10 bases between the two germline ends. The germline CDR1 and CDR2 sequences are SGHDN and FVKESK. The CDR3 is 13 amino acids. The CDR3 loop is CASSPVGVYGYTF. The CDR3, as DNA: TGTGCCAGCAGCCCCGTAGGGGTCTATGGCTACACCTTC.

The chain recombines TRBV27 with TRBJ2-7; 9 nucleotides align to TRBD2. The CDR3 is made up of 16 amino acids. The germline V gene has CDR1 MNHEY and CDR2 SMNVEV (reference sequence). J was trimmed by 2 bases and V by 3 bases; bases with no gene match: 8. The CDR3: CASSLGGAGGTYEQYF. The CDR3 DNA reads TGTGCCAGCAGTTTGGGCGGGGCGGGAGGGACCTACGAGCAGTACTTC.

The rearrangement uses TRBV10-2 and TRBJ2-7; 9 bases agree with TRBD2. This CDR3 is 15 amino acids long. V was clipped by 8 bases and J by 1 base; unmatched bases: 9. Germline loops: CDR1 WSHSY, CDR2 SAAADI. The CDR3 bases are TGCGCCAGCTCACCCTCTAGCGGGACGTCCTACGAGCAGTACTTC. Its translation: CASSPSSGTSYEQYF.

J is TRBJ2-7 and V is TRBV29-1; TRBD1 matches at 7 bases. The trim removed 7 bases at V and 3 bases at J, leaving 6 bases unmatched. This CDR3 comprises 12 residues. Per germline, CDR1 SQVTM and CDR2 ANQGSEA. For the CDR3, the DNA is TGCAGCGCTCAGACAGGGTTCTACGAGCAGTACTTC. This sequence encodes CSAQTGFYEQYF.

The chain uses TRBV5-1 and TRBJ2-3, with a tentative D call TRBD2 (5 bases). The CDR3 has 14 residues. V was cut by 4 bases and J by 3 bases, with 12 bases left in between. CDR1 is SGHRS and CDR2 is YFSETQ in the germline V gene. The CDR3 is CASSPSGRTDTQYF. CDR3 sequence (DNA): TGCGCCAGCAGCCCCTCGGGGAGAACAGATACGCAGTATTTT.